The 17 T cell receptor beta chains listed next were all sequenced from one sample in a study of CD8+ T cells in alopecia areata. Treatment here: oral pan-JAK inhibitor, 5-10 mg twice daily. The authors extracted RNA and reverse transcribed it into cDNA as the sequencing template. This table comes from immunoSEQ multiplex PCR, and its TCRdb copy is limited to in-frame clones, with some not included. The repertoire consists of 190,000 or so clones, with about 60% occurring once and the leading ten covering around 13%. Material: CD8+ T cells sorted from blood, obtained at week 24, from a patient treated with tofacitinib. These receptors originate from a human donor with alopecia areata.

This clone was recorded only once. The chain employs TRBV29-1 and TRBJ2-7, with D unresolved. Trimming took off 6 bases at V and 0 bases at J, with 15 bases between the two ends. Per germline, CDR1 SQVTM and CDR2 ANQGSEA. The CDR3 runs 14 residues. As DNA, the CDR3 is TGCAGCGTGAAAGGGCTAGACCTCTCCTACGAGCAGTACTTC. It specifies CSVKGLDLSYEQYF.

This clone occurred a few times. The chain employs TRBV7-2 and TRBJ2-1; 8 bases are a match to TRBD2. The junction had 8 bases not matched to a gene; V was cut back by 2 bases and J by 8 bases. Per the germline V gene, CDR1 is SGHTA and CDR2 is FQGNSA. The CDR3 length is 15 residues. The CDR3 protein is CASSLMAGGPYEQFF. CDR3 coding DNA: TGTGCCAGCAGCTTAATGGCGGGGGGCCCCTATGAGCAGTTCTTC. Based on the CDR3 plus reference TRBV7-2 and TRBJ2-1, the full variable domain is GAGVSQSPSNKVTEKGKDVELRCDPISGHTALYWYRQSLGQGLEFLIYFQGNSAPDKSGLPSDRFSAERTGGSVSTLTIQRTQQEDSAVYLCASSLMAGGPYEQFFGPGTRLTVL.

This clone was detected only a few times. The J gene is TRBJ1-2, the V gene TRBV29-1, with D unclear. V was cut by 7 bases and J by 6 bases, with 6 bases left in between. The CDR3 runs to 9 residues. The V gene's germline CDR1 is SQVTM and CDR2 ANQGSEA. The CDR3 loop is CSADNGYTF. In nucleotides, the CDR3 is TGCAGCGCTGATAATGGCTACACCTTC.

The chain uses TRBV30 and TRBJ2-5; maybe TRBD1 (5 bases). CDR1 and CDR2 from the germline V gene are GTSNPN and SVGIG (reference sequence). Trimming took 4 bases from V and 1 from J, leaving 16 bases between them. This CDR3 contains 15 residues. CDR3: CAWTLSTGPQETQYF. CDR3 in DNA: TGTGCCTGGACCCTTTCTACAGGCCCCCAAGAGACCCAGTACTTC.

The table lists this clone with a count of one. The gene calls are TRBV5-1 and TRBJ2-1, with D tentatively TRBD2 (5 bases). CDR3 length equals 12 residues. The V end was cut by 4 bases, the J end by 9 bases, with 11 bases between. Germline CDR1 is SGHRS and CDR2 is YFSETQ. This CDR3 is CASSAPRGEQFF. The CDR3 DNA reads as TGCGCCAGCAGCGCCCCCCGGGGTGAGCAGTTCTTC.

This clone was picked up a small number of times. The chain combines TRBV7-9 with TRBJ2-1; TRBD2 agrees at 9 bases. Germline lookup yields CDR1 SEHNR and CDR2 FQNEAQ (reference sequence). CDR3 length: 15 amino acids. With 4 bases clipped from V and 7 bases from J, the junction kept 8 bases outside the gene matches. CDR3 in amino acids: CASSSPGLAPNEQFF. The CDR3, as DNA: TGTGCCAGCAGCTCACCGGGACTAGCTCCTAATGAGCAGTTCTTC.

This clone was counted between two and nine times. The chain couples TRBV7-2 to TRBJ2-3; possible D gene TRBD2, 6 bases. The CDR3 extends over 14 amino acids. Germline V gene sequence: CDR1 SGHTA, CDR2 FQGNSA. The germline V and J ends were trimmed by 6 bases and 0 bases, with 10 bases remaining between them. DNA of the CDR3: TGTGCCAGCAGTTCCGCGGGGAGCACAGATACGCAGTATTTT. Translated, it gives CASSSAGSTDTQYF.

This clone was observed a handful of times. J is TRBJ2-1 and V is TRBV25-1, with D maybe TRBD1 (5 bases). The CDR3 consists of 13 residues. Germline-derived CDR1 and CDR2 are MGHDK and SYGVNS. Trimming left V 1 base short and J 10 bases short, with 11 bases between. CDR3 amino acids: CASSESPNREQFF. The CDR3 nucleotides are TGTGCCAGCAGTGAATCCCCTAACAGGGAGCAGTTCTTC.

The chain has TRBV7-9 and TRBJ2-5; D gene ambiguous. From germline, CDR1 is SEHNR and CDR2 FQNEAQ (reference sequence). There are 15 residues in the CDR3. V was shortened by 1 base and J by 2 bases, with 11 bases between the two germline ends. This CDR3 reads CASSLVRLAQETQYF. CDR3 nucleotide sequence: TGTGCCAGCAGCTTAGTACGACTCGCTCAAGAGACCCAGTACTTC.

V usage is TRBV30 and J usage is TRBJ1-2; a weak D match, TRBD1 (6 bases). The CDR3 is 13 amino acids. Germline loops: CDR1 GTSNPN, CDR2 SVGIG (reference sequence). V lost 0 bases and J lost 7, with 12 bases in between. CDR3 region: CAWSVGGQGGYTF. As DNA, the CDR3 is TGTGCCTGGAGTGTAGGGGGACAAGGTGGCTACACCTTC.

V gene TRBV25-1 combines with J gene TRBJ2-7, with TRBD1 matching 7 bases. The germline V gene encodes CDR1 MGHDK and CDR2 SYGVNS. The CDR3 covers 15 residues. Germline trimming cut 3 bases from V and 4 bases from J; bases unmatched to any gene: 9. DNA of the CDR3: TGTGCCAGCAGTGATCATGGGGGACAGCTGTACGAGCAGTACTTC. This codes for CASSDHGGQLYEQYF.

The J gene is TRBJ1-5, the V gene TRBV11-2, with D perhaps TRBD1 (5 bases). The CDR3 sequence is 15 residues long. Germline CDR1 SGHAT, CDR2 FQNNGV. V was clipped by 3 bases and J by 6 bases, with 15 bases between them. CDR3 loop: CASSFSGAGGQPQHF. In DNA form, the CDR3 reads TGTGCCAGCAGCTTTTCCGGGGCCGGGGGTCAGCCCCAGCATTTT.

This sequence joins TRBV4-1 and TRBJ1-3; the D gene is possibly TRBD1 (6 bases). Trimming cost V 1 base and J 6 bases, with 7 bases left between them. The germline CDR1 and CDR2 sequences are MGHRA and YSYEKL. The CDR3 is 13 amino acids. For the CDR3, the DNA is TGCGCCAGCAGCCAAGCGGGGGCAAACACCATATATTTT. Protein product: CASSQAGANTIYF.

This clone has a single count. The chain recombines TRBV29-1 with TRBJ2-3; D is possibly TRBD2 (6 bases). Germline CDR1 reads SQVTM; CDR2 reads ANQGSEA. V lost 0 bases, J lost 10 bases, and 11 bases lay in between. There are 12 residues in the CDR3. The CDR3 loop is CSVEDGGVAQYF. CDR3 DNA: TGCAGCGTTGAAGACGGCGGGGTTGCGCAGTATTTT.

The rearrangement links TRBV5-6 to TRBJ2-7; no clear D gene. Germline lookup yields CDR1 SGHDT and CDR2 YYEEEE. Trimming stripped 6 bases from V and 5 bases from J, with 12 bases between. CDR3 length: 12 residues. CDR3 coding DNA: TGTGCCAGCACCGACCTGGGTGACGAGCAGTACTTC. It encodes CASTDLGDEQYF.

This clone was seen only a few times. The gene calls are TRBV4-1 and TRBJ1-4; D remains unclear. The germline V and J ends were trimmed by 2 bases and 0 bases, with 10 bases remaining between them. This CDR3 is built from 16 residues. Germline CDR1 and CDR2: MGHRA and YSYEKL. CDR3 protein: CASSQSVAPTNEKLFF. CDR3 DNA: TGCGCCAGCAGCCAATCGGTGGCCCCAACTAATGAAAAACTGTTTTTT.

This chain uses TRBV7-6 with TRBJ2-5; weak D call: TRBD2 (6 bases). CDR3 length: 14 amino acids. Germline lookup yields CDR1 SGHVS and CDR2 FNYEAQ. V was cut by 5 bases and J by 5 bases, with 15 bases left in between. The chain's CDR3 is CASSRSPAGETQYF. The CDR3 nucleotides read TGTGCCAGCAGCCGCAGTCCCGCGGGGGAGACCCAGTACTTC.